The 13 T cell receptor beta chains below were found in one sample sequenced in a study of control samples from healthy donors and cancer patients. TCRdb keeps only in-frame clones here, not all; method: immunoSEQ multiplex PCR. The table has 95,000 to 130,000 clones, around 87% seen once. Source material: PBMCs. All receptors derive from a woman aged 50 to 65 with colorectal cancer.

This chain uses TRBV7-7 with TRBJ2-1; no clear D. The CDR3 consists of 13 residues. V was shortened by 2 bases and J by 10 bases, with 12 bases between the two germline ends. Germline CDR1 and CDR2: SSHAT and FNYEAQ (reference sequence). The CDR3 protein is CASSLSRDGEQFF. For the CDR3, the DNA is TGTGCCAGCAGCTTATCTCGTGACGGGGAGCAGTTCTTC.

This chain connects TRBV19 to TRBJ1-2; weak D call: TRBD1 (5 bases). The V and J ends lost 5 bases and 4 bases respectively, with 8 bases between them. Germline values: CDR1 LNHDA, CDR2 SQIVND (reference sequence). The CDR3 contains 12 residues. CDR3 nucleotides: TGTGCCAGTAGTCTTCAGGGCTATGGCTACACCTTC. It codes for CASSLQGYGYTF. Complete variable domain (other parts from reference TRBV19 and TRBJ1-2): DGGITQSPKYLFRKEGQNVTLSCEQNLNHDAMYWYRQDPGQGLRLIYYSQIVNDFQKGDIAEGYSVSREKKESFPLTVTSAQKNPTAFYLCASSLQGYGYTFGSGTRLTVV.

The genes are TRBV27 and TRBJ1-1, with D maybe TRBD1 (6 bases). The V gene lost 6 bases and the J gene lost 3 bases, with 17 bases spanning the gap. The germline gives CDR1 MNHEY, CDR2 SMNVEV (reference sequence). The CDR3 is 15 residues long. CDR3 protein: CASRWGGSGDTEAFF. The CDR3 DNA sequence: TGTGCCAGCAGGTGGGGCGGGTCAGGGGACACTGAAGCTTTCTTT.

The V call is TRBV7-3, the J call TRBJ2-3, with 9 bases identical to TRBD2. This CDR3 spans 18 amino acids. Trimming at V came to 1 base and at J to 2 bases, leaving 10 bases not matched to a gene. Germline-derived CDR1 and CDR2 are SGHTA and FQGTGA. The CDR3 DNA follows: TGTGCCAGCAGCTTAAATTCGGCTAGCGGGGCGGACACAGATACGCAGTATTTT. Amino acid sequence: CASSLNSASGADTDTQYF.

The CDR3 region has the DNA TGTGCCAGTAGGGTAACTAGCGGGAGAGGTACCGGGGAGCTGTTTTTT. This translates into CASRVTSGRGTGELFF. The rearrangement links TRBV19 to TRBJ2-2, with 11 bases aligning to TRBD2. Germline loops: CDR1 LNHDA, CDR2 SQIVND (reference sequence). V lost 6 bases, J lost 5 bases, and 8 bases stayed unmatched. The length of the CDR3 is 16 residues.

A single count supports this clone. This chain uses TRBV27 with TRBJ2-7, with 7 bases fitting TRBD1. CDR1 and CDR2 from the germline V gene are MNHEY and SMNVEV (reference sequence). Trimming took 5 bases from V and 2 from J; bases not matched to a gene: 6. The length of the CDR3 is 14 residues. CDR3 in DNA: TGTGCCAGCAGTCCGGGACAGCCTACCTACGAGCAGTACTTC. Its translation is CASSPGQPTYEQYF.

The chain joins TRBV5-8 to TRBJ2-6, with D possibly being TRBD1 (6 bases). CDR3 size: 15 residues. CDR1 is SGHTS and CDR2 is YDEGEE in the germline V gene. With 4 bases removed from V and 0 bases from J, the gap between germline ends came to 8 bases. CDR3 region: CASSMDSSGANVLTF. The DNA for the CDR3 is TGTGCCAGCAGCATGGACAGCTCTGGGGCCAACGTCCTGACTTTC.

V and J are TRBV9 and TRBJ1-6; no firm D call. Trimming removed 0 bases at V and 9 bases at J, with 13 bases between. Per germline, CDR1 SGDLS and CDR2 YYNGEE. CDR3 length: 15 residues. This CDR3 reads CASSVAQTSGSPLHF. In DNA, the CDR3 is TGTGCCAGCAGCGTAGCTCAAACTTCGGGTTCACCCCTCCACTTT.

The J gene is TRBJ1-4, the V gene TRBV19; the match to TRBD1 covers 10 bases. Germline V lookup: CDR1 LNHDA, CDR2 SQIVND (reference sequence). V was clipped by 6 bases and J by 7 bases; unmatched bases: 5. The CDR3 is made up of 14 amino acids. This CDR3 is CASRTGTGVEKLFF. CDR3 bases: TGTGCCAGTAGAACCGGGACAGGGGTTGAAAAACTGTTTTTT.

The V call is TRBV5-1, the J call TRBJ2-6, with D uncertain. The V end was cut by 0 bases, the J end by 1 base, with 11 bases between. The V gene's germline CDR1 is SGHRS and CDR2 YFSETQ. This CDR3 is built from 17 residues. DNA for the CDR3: TGCGCCAGCAGCTTGGCGGGCTTGGGTTCTGGGGCCAACGTCCTGACTTTC. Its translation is CASSLAGLGSGANVLTF.

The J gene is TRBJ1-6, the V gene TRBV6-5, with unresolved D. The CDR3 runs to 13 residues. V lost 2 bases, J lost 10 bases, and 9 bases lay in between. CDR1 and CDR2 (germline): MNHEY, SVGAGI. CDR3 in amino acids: CASSYKGYSPLHF. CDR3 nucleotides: TGTGCCAGCAGTTACAAAGGATACTCACCCCTCCACTTT.

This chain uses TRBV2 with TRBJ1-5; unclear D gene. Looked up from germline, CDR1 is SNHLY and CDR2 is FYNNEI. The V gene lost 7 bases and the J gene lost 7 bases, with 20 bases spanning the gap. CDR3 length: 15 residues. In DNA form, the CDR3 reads TGTGCCAGCACCGGCGATGGACGGCTAAGGCAGCCCCAGCATTTT. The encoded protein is CASTGDGRLRQPQHF.

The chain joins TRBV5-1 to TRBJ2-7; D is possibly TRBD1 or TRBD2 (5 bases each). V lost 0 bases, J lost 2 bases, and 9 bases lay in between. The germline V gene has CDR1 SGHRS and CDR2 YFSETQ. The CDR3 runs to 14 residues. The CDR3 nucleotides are TGCGCCAGCAGCTTGGGAGGGGCCACCTACGAGCAGTACTTC. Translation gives CASSLGGATYEQYF.